Described below is a single T cell receptor (beta chain) sequence and its context. Antigen specificity is unknown. This sample was taken from a study of cytomegalovirus exposure and HLA in healthy donors. Overall study: Roughly 80 million unique TCRs from HLA-typed donors made up an early data release. Findings of the study overall: CMV serostatus alone was available as immune exposure information. There was a cluster of highly shared sequence variants that was likely a sequencing artifact.

PCR primers comprised 60 Vbeta and 13 Jbeta primers. Measured with immunoSEQ multiplex PCR; TCRdb has only the in-frame clones, and not every one. The profile covers roughly 100,000 clones, with approximately 86% appearing a single time and 6.1% taken by the ten largest. CDR1 SGHTA and CDR2 FQGTGA come from the germline V gene. V was pared by 4 bases and J by 7 bases, with 9 bases of the junction left unmatched. The CDR3 covers 16 residues. The chain couples TRBV7-3 to TRBJ2-1; TRBD2 matches at 11 bases. Material for sequencing was PBMCs. The TCR sequence derives from a man aged 18 to 30 in good health and CMV-seronegative. The CDR3 region is CASSSVAGGPINEQFF. DNA for the CDR3: TGTGCCAGCAGCTCCGTAGCGGGAGGGCCCATAAATGAGCAGTTCTTC.